These 17 T cell receptor beta chains originate from one sample sequenced in a study of T cells in Graves' hyperthyroidism and ophthalmopathy. Amplification yielded TCR beta CDR3 regions, with RNA transcripts as the source. HTBI primers were employed in a first-round RT-PCR of the TCR CDR3. TCRdb itself ran the multiplex PCR reads through MiXCR, one entry per CDR3 protein. The table has a few hundred thousand distinct CDR3 sequences, roughly 13% seen once; the top ten hold 5.3%. The sample consisted of blood. These receptors came from a woman between 18 and 29 years old with Graves' hyperthyroidism.

This clonotype was detected many times. The rearrangement uses TRBV7-3 and TRBJ1-1, with 7 nucleotides matching TRBD1. The CDR3 has 15 residues. The trim removed 5 bases at V and 0 bases at J, leaving 6 bases unmatched. The germline V gene has CDR1 SGHTA and CDR2 FQGTGA. The CDR3 coding sequence is TGTGCCAGCAGCCCAGGGGGGGGCTTGAACACTGAAGCTTTCTTT. Protein: CASSPGGGLNTEAFF.

Many counts were recorded for this clonotype. V gene TRBV4-3 combines with J gene TRBJ2-5; 7 bases are shared with TRBD2. With 1 base clipped from V and 5 bases from J, the junction kept 1 base outside the gene matches. Germline V gives CDR1 LGHNA, CDR2 YSLEER. This CDR3 contains 13 residues. CDR3 nucleotides: TGCGCCAGCAGCCAAGGGGAGGGTGAGACCCAGTACTTC. It translates to CASSQGEGETQYF.

The chain uses TRBV27 and TRBJ2-5, with 11 bases that match TRBD1. V lost 6 bases and J lost 5; bases outside the gene matches: 8. Per the germline V gene, CDR1 is MNHEY and CDR2 is SMNVEV (reference sequence). The CDR3 contains 15 residues. The CDR3 sequence is CASSWGQGGGETQYF. The CDR3 nucleotides are TGTGCCAGCAGCTGGGGACAGGGGGGGGGGGAGACCCAGTACTTC.

This clonotype was observed at least ten times. In DNA form, the CDR3 reads TGTGCCAGCTTGCGGGGGGCCGGCTATGGCTACACCTTC. Its translation: CASLRGAGYGYTF. V is TRBV6-1 and J is TRBJ1-2, with TRBD1 as a possible D gene (6 bases). The CDR3 spans 13 residues. V dropped 8 bases and J dropped 4 bases, with 14 bases sitting between them. Germline CDR1 is MNHNS and CDR2 is SASEGT.

In its sample, this clonotype was seen a few times. This chain links TRBV20-1 with TRBJ1-2, with D uncertain. The V end lost 1 base, the J end lost 2 bases, and 8 bases lay between the germline ends. Germline V CDR1 and CDR2: DFQATT, SNEGSKA (reference sequence). The CDR3 spans 13 residues. CDR3 nucleotide sequence: TGCAGTGCTAGAGCTCTGCCGAACTATGGCTACACCTTC. Amino acid sequence: CSARALPNYGYTF.

This clonotype has only a few counts. A much larger clone lies one base from this, so it may be a read error. The V call is TRBV28, the J call TRBJ1-1; TRBD1 agrees at 10 bases. Germline V gene lookup returns CDR1 MDHEN and CDR2 SYDVKM. CDR3 size: 16 residues. The CDR3 loop is CASTLKDGTGVTEASF. CDR3 DNA sequence: TGTGCCAGCACCCTAAAGGACGGGACAGGGGTTACTGAAGCTTCCTTT.

A few counts support this clonotype. The chain couples TRBV7-9 to TRBJ1-5, with TRBD1 matching over 7 bases. This CDR3 has 17 amino acids. The V gene end was trimmed by 1 base and the J gene end by 2 bases; junction bases not matched to a gene: 8. Germline-derived CDR1 and CDR2 are SEHNR and FQNEAQ (reference sequence). The CDR3 sequence: CASSLGRQGSRNQPQHF. DNA of the CDR3: TGTGCCAGCAGCTTAGGGAGACAGGGCTCTCGCAATCAGCCCCAGCATTTT. The variable domain in full, with the rest retrieved from reference TRBV7-9 and TRBJ1-5, is DTGVSQNPRHKITKRGQNVTFRCDPISEHNRLYWYRQTLGQGPEFLTYFQNEAQLEKSRLLSDRFSAERPKGSFSTLEIQRTEQGDSAMYLCASSLGRQGSRNQPQHFGDGTRLSIL.

This clonotype was picked up many times. The chain recombines TRBV5-1 with TRBJ2-1, with 10 bases lining up with TRBD2. Looked up from germline, CDR1 is SGHRS and CDR2 is YFSETQ. The CDR3 runs to 12 residues. V dropped 6 bases and J dropped 10; count of bases not matched to a gene: 4. CDR3 residues: CASNLAGEEQFF. The DNA of the CDR3 is TGCGCCAGCAATCTAGCGGGGGAAGAGCAGTTCTTC.

In this sample, this clonotype turned up many times. The chain couples TRBV12-3 or TRBV12-4 to TRBJ2-7, with D unclear. CDR3 length equals 13 residues. Trimming took 3 bases from V and 0 from J, leaving 6 bases between them. The CDR3 DNA follows: TGTGCCAGCAGTTTTGCAGTCTCCTACGAGCAGTACTTC. Amino acid sequence: CASSFAVSYEQYF.

This clonotype was found many times. This sequence joins TRBV29-1 and TRBJ1-1; D is uncertain. V shed 6 bases and J shed 0 bases, with 14 bases lying between them. There are 14 residues in the CDR3. Germline assignment: CDR1 SQVTM and CDR2 ANQGSEA. In nucleotides, the CDR3 is TGCAGCGTCACCCTCTTGACGGTGAACACTGAAGCTTTCTTT. Its protein product is CSVTLLTVNTEAFF.

This clonotype was seen only a few times. CDR3 residues: CASSVSAGSYNEQFF. In nucleotides, the CDR3 is TGTGCCAGCAGCGTAAGCGCGGGTTCCTACAATGAGCAGTTCTTC. The chain is built from TRBV9 and TRBJ2-1, with TRBD2 as a possible D gene (5 bases). Trimming took off 1 base at V and 1 base at J, with 9 bases between the two ends. The V gene's germline CDR1 is SGDLS and CDR2 YYNGEE. The CDR3 extends over 15 amino acids.

This clonotype was counted ten times or more. The chain recombines TRBV9 with TRBJ1-1; unclear D gene. V lost 4 bases and J 6 bases, leaving 13 bases between the germline ends. CDR1 and CDR2 from the germline V gene are SGDLS and YYNGEE. The CDR3 runs 13 residues. CDR3 sequence: CASSSSATAEAFF. Written as DNA, the CDR3 is TGTGCCAGCAGCTCCAGTGCAACCGCTGAAGCTTTCTTT. Full variable domain (outside the CDR3, taken from reference TRBV9 and TRBJ1-1): DSGVTQTPKHLITATGQRVTLRCSPRSGDLSVYWYQQSLDQGLQFLIQYYNGEERAKGNILERFSAQQFPDLHSELNLSSLELGDSALYFCASSSSATAEAFFGQGTRLTVV.

The V gene is TRBV29-1, the J gene TRBJ2-3; D remains ambiguous. Germline CDR1 SQVTM, CDR2 ANQGSEA. V lost 7 bases, J lost 0 bases, and 11 bases lay in between. The CDR3 length is 13 residues. CDR3 sequence reads: CSDQLGSTDTQYF. The DNA of the CDR3 is TGCAGCGATCAGCTAGGGAGCACAGATACGCAGTATTTT.

This clonotype was seen more than once but under ten times. The gene calls are TRBV27 and TRBJ2-1; possible D gene TRBD2, 5 bases. Germline V lookup: CDR1 MNHEY, CDR2 SMNVEV (reference sequence). CDR3 size: 13 residues. V was clipped by 3 bases and J by 10 bases, with 13 bases between them. The CDR3 loop reads CASSFLAQIEQFF. In nucleotides, the CDR3 is TGTGCCAGCAGTTTTTTAGCGCAAATAGAGCAGTTCTTC.

The chain is built from TRBV7-6 and TRBJ2-5; maybe TRBD2 (5 bases). Trimming stripped 5 bases from V and 5 bases from J, with 9 bases between. Germline CDR1 and CDR2: SGHVS and FNYEAQ. CDR3 length: 12 amino acids. CDR3 sequence reads: CASSRDAETQYF. The CDR3 DNA is TGTGCCAGCAGCCGGGATGCGGAGACCCAGTACTTC.

This clonotype was picked up many times. The chain couples TRBV10-1 to TRBJ1-1, with 8 positions matching TRBD1. CDR3 length: 16 residues. V gave up 4 bases and J gave up 1 base; unmatched junction bases: 8. The germline gives CDR1 WNHNN, CDR2 SYGVQD (reference sequence). The CDR3 reads CASSARTGSENTEAFF. As DNA, the CDR3 is TGCGCCAGCAGTGCCAGGACAGGGTCCGAGAACACTGAAGCTTTCTTT.

This clonotype was found many times. This chain uses TRBV11-2 with TRBJ1-4; D is perhaps TRBD1 (5 bases). V lost 5 bases, J lost 3 bases, and 16 bases lay in between. Per germline, CDR1 SGHAT and CDR2 FQNNGV. This CDR3 contains 16 residues. The CDR3 region is CASSLVGARANEKLFF. CDR3 nucleotides: TGTGCCAGCAGCCTTGTCGGGGCGAGGGCTAATGAAAAACTGTTTTTT.